The 3 T cell receptor beta chains below come from one sample, sequenced in a study of T cells in Graves' hyperthyroidism and ophthalmopathy. TCR beta CDR3 regions were amplified from RNA transcripts. HTBI primers were used for first-round RT-PCR of the TCR CDR3. TCRdb reprocessed the multiplex PCR reads with MiXCR, giving one entry per CDR3 protein. The sample consists of 800,000 or so distinct CDR3 sequences, about 38% of them appearing once. Sequencing used blood. The receptors stem from a man aged 18-30 years with Graves' hyperthyroidism.

The chain joins TRBV29-1 to TRBJ1-1, with D unresolved. This CDR3 has 12 amino acids. Trimming left V 4 bases short and J 2 bases short, with 8 bases between. Germline CDR1 and CDR2: SQVTM and ANQGSEA. CDR3 sequence (DNA): TGCAGCGTTGTAACATTCAACACTGAAGCTTTCTTT. It is translated as CSVVTFNTEAFF.

The rearrangement uses TRBV29-1 and TRBJ2-7; D is unresolved. V was shortened by 6 bases and J by 7 bases, with 19 bases between the two germline ends. Germline CDR1 is SQVTM and CDR2 is ANQGSEA. CDR3 size: 13 residues. The CDR3 protein is CSVEETDPWEQYF. CDR3 in DNA: TGCAGCGTCGAGGAGACGGACCCCTGGGAGCAGTACTTC.

This rearrangement joins TRBV2 to TRBJ2-7; TRBD1 matches at 8 bases. The CDR3 covers 15 residues. V lost 2 bases, J lost 5 bases, and 8 bases stayed unmatched. The germline CDR1 and CDR2 sequences are SNHLY and FYNNEI. CDR3: CASSESRTGIHEQYF. The CDR3 DNA reads as TGTGCCAGCAGTGAATCTAGGACAGGGATCCACGAGCAGTACTTC.